This T cell receptor beta chain was observed in a study of control samples from healthy donors and cancer patients. TCRdb's copy holds only in-frame clones and misses some; the assay was immunoSEQ multiplex PCR. The repertoire holds around 80,000 clones, with about 94% as singletons. Germline CDR1 is SEHNR and CDR2 is FQNEAQ (reference sequence). The CDR3 runs 14 residues. The trim removed 5 bases at V and 7 bases at J, leaving 7 bases unmatched. A single count supports this clone. The specimen sequenced was blood. J is TRBJ1-1 and V is TRBV7-9, with TRBD1 identical over 10 bases. This sequence originates from a woman aged 25 to 39 in good health. Here the CDR3 reads CASSRQGAYGEAFF. The CDR3 DNA is TGTGCCAGCAGCCGACAGGGGGCATATGGTGAAGCTTTCTTT.